The rows below give T cell receptor beta chains drawn from one sample of a study of regulatory T cells in long-lasting Graves disease. TCRdb re-derived calls from the multiplex PCR reads in MiXCR, one entry per CDR3 protein. The top ten hold about 39% of the sample, which has about 300,000 distinct CDR3 sequences, under 20% seen once. Sequenced material: peripheral blood mononuclear cells (PBMCs), taken at new diagnosis, from a patient treated with antithyroid drugs. Every receptor here comes from a female donor with Graves disease. Both conserved end residues are part of each CDR3. Fields, in order: J gene, clone size, D gene, V gene, CDR3 DNA, CDR3 protein. The D gene is left open where the match is weak. A row's size may be missing; if present it is once, few, many or a size class.

TRBJ1-2 . . TRBV25-1 TGTGCCAGCAGTGACCTTGTAGGTGGAGGCTACACCTTC CASSDLVGGGYTF
TRBJ2-1 many . TRBV5-1 TGCGCCAGCAGCTCGAGCTCCTACAATGAGCAGTTCTTC CASSSSSYNEQFF
TRBJ2-5 few . TRBV11-1 TGTGCCAGCAGCTTAGGAGGGTACGGGGGCCAAGAGACCCAGTACTTC CASSLGGYGGQETQYF
TRBJ1-2 many . TRBV12-3/TRBV12-4 TGTGCCAGCAGCCCCCGACAGGAGAGATATGGCTACACCTTC CASSPRQERYGYTF
TRBJ2-7 . . TRBV19 TGTGCCAGTAGTAGCAGAACAGGAGGACAAAAATTTTACGAGCAGTACTTC CASSSRTGGQKFYEQYF
TRBJ2-5 few TRBD1 TRBV25-1 TGTGCCAGCCGGGGCAGGGGGCCCCAAGAGACCCAGTACTTC CASRGRGPQETQYF
TRBJ2-6 many . TRBV9 TGTGCCAGCAGCGCTTGGTTCTCTGGGGCCAACGTCCTGACTTTC CASSAWFSGANVLTF
TRBJ2-7 few TRBD2 TRBV19 TGTGCCAGTAGTCGTCTCGGGCAAGGGCCGAGCGGGAGAAACGAGCAGTACTTC CASSRLGQGPSGRNEQYF
TRBJ1-4 many . TRBV12-3/TRBV12-4 TGTGCCAGCAGCATGACGGTTACTAATGAAAAACTGTTTTTT CASSMTVTNEKLFF
TRBJ2-7 . TRBD1 TRBV5-4 TGTGCCAGCAGCTCCGGACAGGGCCGCGAGCAGTACTTC CASSSGQGREQYF
TRBJ2-5 many TRBD2 TRBV11-2 TGTGCCAGCAACAGTCTAGCGGGCCTCCCTGAGACCCAGTACTTC CASNSLAGLPETQYF
TRBJ1-1 many . TRBV29-1 TGCAGCGTAGCTAGGGACTGGATGAACACTGAAGCTTTCTTT CSVARDWMNTEAFF
TRBJ2-1 many . TRBV27 TGTGCCAGCAGTACCGACTTCTACAATGAGCAGTTCTTC CASSTDFYNEQFF
TRBJ2-6 many . TRBV12-3/TRBV12-4 TGTGCCAGCAGTTTCGACGCTAGAAGGGCCAACGTCCTGACTTTC CASSFDARRANVLTF
TRBJ2-7 few TRBD2 TRBV6-2/TRBV6-3 TGTGCCAGCAGTTACGTGGTAGCGGGAGCGAGCTCCTACGAGCAGTACTTC CASSYVVAGASSYEQYF
TRBJ1-5 many . TRBV24-1 TGTGCCACCAGTGACCGAGACGGCTATCAGCCCCAGCATTTT CATSDRDGYQPQHF
TRBJ1-5 . . TRBV12-3/TRBV12-4 TGTGCCAGCAGAGGACAGTTGATCCATCAGCCCCAGCATTTT CASRGQLIHQPQHF
TRBJ2-1 many . TRBV6-2/TRBV6-3 TGTGCCAGCAGCGTAAATCCGATGGGGTCTGATGAGCAGTTCTTC CASSVNPMGSDEQFF
TRBJ1-1 . . TRBV18 TGTGCCAGCTCACCTACCGTTGGGTTATGGGGGCTGGATGAAGCTTTCTTT CASSPTVGLWGLDEAFF
TRBJ2-3 many TRBD2 TRBV10-2 TGCGCCAGCGACAGCGGGAGGGGAGTAGATACGCAGTATTTT CASDSGRGVDTQYF